One and the same sample provided the 7 T cell receptor beta chains below, sequenced in a study of blood T cell repertoires in COVID-19. Clones were read by immunoSEQ multiplex PCR, and TCRdb kept only the in-frame ones, dropping some. Of 270,000 or so clones in the sample, 85% to 90% are singletons; the top ten hold 4.6%. The sequencing sample was made of peripheral blood. All receptors derive from a woman aged 40 to 55 who had recovered from COVID-19.

This chain connects TRBV6-2 or TRBV6-3 to TRBJ2-7; 7 bases map to TRBD2. Per the germline V gene, CDR1 is MNHEY and CDR2 is SVGEGT. The CDR3 has 14 residues. With V trimmed by 5 bases and J by 10 bases, 14 bases remained unmatched. The CDR3 is CASSTHGGRAEQYV. The CDR3 region has the DNA TGTGCCAGCAGTACCCATGGAGGGAGGGCCGAACAGTACGTC.

V and J are TRBV3-1 (or the pseudogene TRBV3-2) and TRBJ2-1, with D unclear. CDR1 LGHDT and CDR2 YNNKEL come from the germline V gene (reference sequence). The V gene lost 1 base and the J gene lost 4 bases, with 14 bases spanning the gap. This CDR3 contains 16 residues. In DNA form, the CDR3 reads TGTGCCAGCAGCCAAGGGTCGAGCGTCCCTTACAATGAGCAGTTCTTC. As protein: CASSQGSSVPYNEQFF.

The chain employs TRBV11-3 and TRBJ2-1, with a tentative D call TRBD1 (5 bases). Trimming removed 1 base at V and 2 bases at J, with 9 bases between. CDR3 length: 15 residues. Germline V gene data show CDR1 as SGHNT and CDR2 as YENEEA. The DNA for the CDR3 is TGTGCCAGCAGCTTAGGGGGCTTGCCCTACAATGAGCAGTTCTTC. This gives the protein CASSLGGLPYNEQFF.

This chain links TRBV6-5 with TRBJ1-1, with D maybe TRBD1 (5 bases). Germline CDR1 is MNHEY and CDR2 is SVGAGI. V lost 2 bases and J lost 0, with 7 bases in between. CDR3 size: 14 residues. The CDR3: CASSYLGVNTEAFF. CDR3 sequence (DNA): TGTGCCAGCAGTTACCTAGGGGTGAACACTGAAGCTTTCTTT.

The chain employs TRBV7-2 and TRBJ2-3; the match to TRBD2 covers 7 bases. The CDR3 runs to 15 residues. Trimming cost V 1 base and J 2 bases; bases outside gene matches: 3. The germline gives CDR1 SGHTA, CDR2 FQGNSA. CDR3 amino acids: CASSLGGRDTDTQYF. Here the CDR3 DNA reads TGTGCCAGCAGCTTAGGCGGGAGAGACACAGATACGCAGTATTTT. The full variable domain, in which reference TRBV7-2 and TRBJ2-3 provide the parts outside the CDR3, is GAGVSQSPSNKVTEKGKDVELRCDPISGHTALYWYRQSLGQGLEFLIYFQGNSAPDKSGLPSDRFSAERTGGSVSTLTIQRTQQEDSAVYLCASSLGGRDTDTQYFGPGTRLTVL.

The chain links TRBV19 to TRBJ2-5, with TRBD1 matching 9 bases. The CDR3 has 14 amino acids. Germline values: CDR1 LNHDA, CDR2 SQIVND (reference sequence). Unmatched junction bases numbered 4, after V lost 3 bases and J lost 5 bases. This CDR3 is CASSISGTGETQYF. The CDR3 DNA reads as TGTGCCAGTAGTATCTCCGGGACAGGGGAGACCCAGTACTTC.

This CDR3 is CASSQAWSSSYEQYV. The CDR3 nucleotides are TGCGCCAGCAGCCAAGCTTGGTCCAGCTCCTACGAGCAGTACGTC. This chain uses TRBV4-1 with TRBJ2-7; D is unresolved. This CDR3 is 15 amino acids long. The V end was cut by 1 base, the J end by 0 bases, with 10 bases between. In germline, CDR1 is MGHRA, CDR2 YSYEKL.